These 14 T cell receptor beta chains share one sample of origin, sequenced in a study of cytomegalovirus exposure and HLA in healthy donors. The PCR employed 60 Vbeta primers together with 13 Jbeta primers. Clones were sequenced by immunoSEQ multiplex PCR, and TCRdb holds only the in-frame ones, with some missing. The sample records 140,000 to 150,000 clones, around three quarters being singletons. The material sequenced was PBMCs. All receptors come from a man in his forties in good health and CMV-seronegative.

The gene calls are TRBV4-2 and TRBJ2-3, with D possibly being TRBD2 (6 bases). Trimming cost V 1 base and J 2 bases, with 13 bases left between them. Germline assignment: CDR1 LGHNA and CDR2 YNFKEQ. The CDR3 runs 16 residues. The CDR3 coding sequence is TGTGCCAGCAGCCAAGCCCCCCGGGGGATCACAGATACGCAGTATTTT. Residues: CASSQAPRGITDTQYF.

This chain links TRBV7-9 with TRBJ2-7; TRBD1 matches at 10 bases. In germline, CDR1 is SEHNR, CDR2 FQNEAQ (reference sequence). The V and J ends lost 5 bases and 6 bases, in that order; junction bases with no gene match: 10. The CDR3 consists of 15 residues. The CDR3 DNA sequence: TGTGCCAGCAGCCTATTGACAGGGGGCGCCCCCGAGCAGTACTTC. Residues: CASSLLTGGAPEQYF.

This chain joins TRBV4-3 and TRBJ1-2; TRBD1 matches at 8 bases. CDR1 and CDR2 (germline): LGHNA, YSLEER. V lost 2 bases, J lost 8 bases, and 10 bases stayed unmatched. The CDR3 contains 15 residues. CDR3 sequence reads: CASSQNGQGFVGYTF. The CDR3 DNA sequence: TGCGCCAGCAGCCAAAATGGACAGGGCTTCGTCGGCTACACCTTC.

This rearrangement joins TRBV7-2 to TRBJ2-2; D perhaps matches TRBD2 (5 bases). The CDR3 runs to 16 residues. Trimming left V 5 bases short and J 4 bases short, with 17 bases between. Per the germline V gene, CDR1 is SGHTA and CDR2 is FQGNSA. In nucleotides, the CDR3 is TGTGCCAGCAGCCCCAGAAGAGGGTCCGGCACCGGGGAGCTGTTTTTT. Its protein product is CASSPRRGSGTGELFF.

The chain uses TRBV6-5 and TRBJ2-5; 7 nucleotides line up with TRBD2. The germline CDR1 and CDR2 sequences are MNHEY and SVGAGI. With 2 bases clipped from V and 3 bases from J, the junction kept 6 bases outside the gene matches. The CDR3 loop spans 15 amino acids. This CDR3 reads CASSYRGDAKETQYF. CDR3 DNA sequence: TGTGCCAGCAGTTACCGGGGGGATGCGAAAGAGACCCAGTACTTC.

The chain is built from TRBV10-3 and TRBJ2-5, with D possibly matching TRBD2 (5 bases). CDR1 is ENHRY, CDR2 SYGVKD, per germline. Trimming cost V 6 bases and J 3 bases, with 17 bases left between them. The CDR3 covers 15 residues. CDR3 sequence: CAIRDYGGSKETQYF. Written as DNA, the CDR3 is TGTGCCATCAGAGACTATGGCGGGTCGAAAGAGACCCAGTACTTC.

The chain carries TRBV19 and TRBJ2-1, with TRBD2 matching 9 bases. Germline CDR1 LNHDA, CDR2 SQIVND (reference sequence). The CDR3 extends over 15 amino acids. The V and J ends lost 5 bases and 3 bases, in that order; junction bases with no gene match: 5. CDR3 sequence (DNA): TGTGCCAGTAGTCTCGGACTAGCGAACTACAATGAGCAGTTCTTC. This sequence encodes CASSLGLANYNEQFF.

The genes are TRBV30 and TRBJ1-2, with TRBD1 matching 7 bases. The CDR3 is 13 residues long. Trimming removed 5 bases from V and 5 bases from J; junction bases left unmatched: 8. Germline V gene sequence: CDR1 GTSNPN, CDR2 SVGIG (reference sequence). CDR3 residues: CAWSPTGTYGYTF. The CDR3, as DNA: TGTGCCTGGTCTCCGACAGGGACATATGGCTACACCTTC.

The gene calls are TRBV6-1 and TRBJ1-5; 8 bases map to TRBD1. The junction had 8 bases not matched to a gene; V was cut back by 8 bases and J by 5 bases. Germline V gene lookup returns CDR1 MNHNS and CDR2 SASEGT. This CDR3 is 14 amino acids long. In DNA, the CDR3 is TGTGCCAGCCTTGCCGGACAGGGAGATCAGCCCCAGCATTTT. Translation gives CASLAGQGDQPQHF.

The gene calls are TRBV10-1 and TRBJ2-7; D is possibly TRBD2 (7 bases). The V gene's germline CDR1 is WNHNN and CDR2 SYGVQD (reference sequence). The length of the CDR3 is 16 residues. The germline V and J ends were trimmed by 11 bases and 7 bases, with 30 bases remaining between them. CDR3 region: CAGGLGGWRGQVEQYF. The CDR3 nucleotides are TGCGCCGGAGGCCTTGGGGGCTGGCGGGGGCAAGTGGAGCAGTACTTC.

The chain uses TRBV4-1 and TRBJ2-1; D is ambiguous. The CDR3 contains 12 residues. Trimming pared 2 bases from V and 9 bases from J, leaving 8 bases between. Germline V gene data show CDR1 as MGHRA and CDR2 as YSYEKL. The CDR3 loop is CASSQTISEQFF. CDR3 bases: TGCGCCAGCAGCCAAACTATCAGTGAGCAGTTCTTC.

The rearrangement uses TRBV2 and TRBJ2-5, with D unresolved. The DNA matches TRBJ2-7 better at its end, which makes the J call doubtful. CDR1 and CDR2 (germline): SNHLY, FYNNEI. The CDR3 covers 14 residues. CDR3 residues: CASSESRYPGEQYF. The DNA of the CDR3 is TGTGCCAGCAGTGAGAGCAGGTATCCAGGCGAGCAGTACTTC.

The rearrangement joins TRBV5-1 to TRBJ2-3, with 7 bases lining up with TRBD2. There are 15 residues in the CDR3. Losses at the gene ends were 4 bases for V and 6 bases for J; bases not matched to a gene: 11. CDR1 is SGHRS and CDR2 is YFSETQ in the germline V gene. Here the CDR3 reads CASSTQSGDGDTQYF. CDR3 DNA: TGCGCCAGCAGCACCCAGAGCGGGGACGGGGATACGCAGTATTTT.

This chain joins TRBV28 and TRBJ2-1, with TRBD2 matching over 12 bases. Germline V CDR1 and CDR2: MDHEN, SYDVKM. V lost 2 bases and J lost 6; bases outside the gene matches: 2. The CDR3 runs to 15 residues. This CDR3 reads CASSLKLAGGNEQFF. The CDR3 region has the DNA TGTGCCAGCAGTTTAAAACTAGCGGGGGGCAATGAGCAGTTCTTC. The entire variable domain, with the rest obtained from reference TRBV28 and TRBJ2-1, is as follows: DVKVTQSSRYLVKRTGEKVFLECVQDMDHENMFWYRQDPGLGLRLIYFSYDVKMKEKGDIPEGYSVSREKKERFSLILESASTNQTSMYLCASSLKLAGGNEQFFGPGTRLTVL.